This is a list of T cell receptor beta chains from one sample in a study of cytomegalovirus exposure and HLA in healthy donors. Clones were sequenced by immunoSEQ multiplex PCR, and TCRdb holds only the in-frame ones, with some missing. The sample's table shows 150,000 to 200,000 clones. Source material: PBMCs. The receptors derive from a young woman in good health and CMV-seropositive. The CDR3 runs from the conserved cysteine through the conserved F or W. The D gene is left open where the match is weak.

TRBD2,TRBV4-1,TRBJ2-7,CASSQAGTSGPFGEQYF,TGCGCCAGCAGCCAAGCCGGGACTAGCGGCCCCTTTGGCGAGCAGTACTTC
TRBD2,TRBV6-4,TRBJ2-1,CASSDSEAGHNEQFF,TGTGCCAGCAGTGACTCGGAAGCGGGACACAATGAGCAGTTCTTC
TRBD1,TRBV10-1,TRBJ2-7,CASGQGGDEQYF,TGCGCCAGTGGACAGGGAGGTGATGAGCAGTACTTC
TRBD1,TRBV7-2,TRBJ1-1,CASSRQGIGTEAFF,TGTGCCAGCAGCAGACAGGGGATTGGGACTGAAGCTTTCTTT
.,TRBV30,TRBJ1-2,CAWSTPGQRPLGYTF,TGTGCCTGGAGTACGCCGGGACAACGGCCTCTCGGCTACACCTTC
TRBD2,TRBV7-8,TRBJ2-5,CASSSDGAGVPGDQETQYF,TGTGCCAGCAGCTCCGACGGAGCGGGAGTCCCCGGGGACCAAGAGACCCAGTACTTC
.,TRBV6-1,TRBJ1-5,CASSEAGHSNQPQHF,TGTGCCAGCAGTGAAGCGGGACATAGCAATCAGCCCCAGCATTTT
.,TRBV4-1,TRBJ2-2,CASRGDRNTGELFF,TGCGCCAGCAGGGGCGACAGGAACACCGGGGAGCTGTTTTTT
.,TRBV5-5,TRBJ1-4,CASSLRVREKLFF,TGTGCCAGCAGCTTGCGGGTCCGTGAAAAACTGTTTTTT
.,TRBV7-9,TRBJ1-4,CASSLETGTNEKLFF,TGTGCCAGCAGCTTAGAGACAGGCACTAATGAAAAACTGTTTTTT
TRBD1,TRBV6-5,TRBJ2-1,CASSYGTGGGDEQFF,TGTGCCAGCAGTTACGGGACAGGGGGCGGGGATGAGCAGTTCTTC
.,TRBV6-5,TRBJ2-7,CASSYRGDEQYF,TGTGCCAGCAGTTACAGGGGCGACGAGCAGTACTTC
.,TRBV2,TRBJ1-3,CASSKTRVGPGNTIYF,TGTGCCAGCAGTAAAACGAGGGTGGGCCCTGGAAACACCATATATTTT
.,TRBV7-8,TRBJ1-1,CASSLTVGQDEAFF,TGTGCCAGCAGCCTGACAGTGGGTCAGGACGAAGCTTTCTTT
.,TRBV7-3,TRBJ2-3,CASSPRSSGTDTQYF,TGTGCCAGCAGCCCCCGGTCGAGCGGCACAGATACGCAGTATTTT
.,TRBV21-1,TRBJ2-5,CASSPGEGQETQYF,TGTGCCAGCAGCCCTGGGGAGGGCCAAGAGACCCAGTACTTC
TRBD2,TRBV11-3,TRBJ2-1,CASRPSGGNEQFF,TGTGCCAGCAGGCCTAGCGGGGGCAATGAGCAGTTCTTC
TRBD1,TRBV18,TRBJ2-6,CASSPQTGDSGANVLTF,TGTGCCAGCTCACCACAGACAGGGGACTCTGGGGCCAACGTCCTGACTTTC
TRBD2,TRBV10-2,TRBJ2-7,CASSETSGAPYEQYF,TGCGCCAGCAGTGAGACTAGCGGGGCCCCCTACGAGCAGTACTTC
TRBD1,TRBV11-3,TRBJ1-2,CASSLGTGRTF,TGTGCCAGCAGCTTGGGGACAGGGCGCACCTTC
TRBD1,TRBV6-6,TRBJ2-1,CASSSTGVTYNEQFF,TGTGCCAGCAGTTCCACAGGGGTTACCTACAATGAGCAGTTCTTC
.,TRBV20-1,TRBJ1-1,CSAPRGVRAFF,TGCAGTGCTCCGCGGGGAGTAAGGGCTTTCTTT
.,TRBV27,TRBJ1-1,CASSLSSRVSGLEAFF,TGTGCCAGCAGTTTATCCTCCAGGGTTTCAGGGCTTGAAGCTTTCTTT
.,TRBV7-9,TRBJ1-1,CASSQFARGTEAFF,TGTGCCAGCAGCCAATTCGCGCGGGGCACTGAAGCTTTCTTT
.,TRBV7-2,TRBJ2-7,CASSTPGHIYEQYF,TGTGCCAGCAGCACGCCGGGACACATCTACGAGCAGTACTTC
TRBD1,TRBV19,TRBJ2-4,CASSIARTGLQYF,TGTGCCAGTAGTATAGCCCGGACAGGGCTTCAGTACTTC